The 5 T cell receptor beta chains below come from one sample, sequenced in a study of blood T cell repertoires in COVID-19. Using immunoSEQ multiplex PCR, the repertoire was profiled, and TCRdb retains in-frame clones only, with some absent. The data show 200,000 to 300,000 clones, approximately 86% seen once. Sequenced: PBMCs or T cells enriched from blood (not recorded which). Every receptor here comes from a woman aged 40 to 50 with acute COVID-19.

The chain is built from TRBV7-8 and TRBJ1-5; D gene uncertain. The V end lost 1 base, the J end lost 0 bases, and 10 bases lay between the germline ends. The CDR3 sequence is 16 residues long. The V gene's germline CDR1 is SGHVS and CDR2 FQNEAQ. Here the CDR3 DNA reads TGTGCCAGCAGCTTAGTGGGAGGGCATAGCAATCAGCCCCAGCATTTT. Its translation: CASSLVGGHSNQPQHF. Full variable domain (missing parts from reference TRBV7-8 and TRBJ1-5): GAGVSQSPRYKVAKRGQDVALRCDPISGHVSLFWYQQALGQGPEFLTYFQNEAQLDKSGLPSDRFFAERPEGSVSTLKIQRTQQEDSAVYLCASSLVGGHSNQPQHFGDGTRLSIL.

The chain has TRBV2 and TRBJ1-4, with 9 bases lining up with TRBD1. CDR3 length equals 16 residues. V shed 6 bases, J shed 3 bases, and the junction held 8 bases outside the gene matches. From germline, CDR1 is SNHLY and CDR2 FYNNEI. This CDR3 reads CASSYTGGTANEKLFF. The CDR3 nucleotides read TGTGCCAGCAGCTATACAGGGGGCACGGCTAATGAAAAACTGTTTTTT.

The chain employs TRBV6-5 and TRBJ2-7, with D possibly TRBD1 on 6 matching bases. The CDR3 has 14 amino acids. Trimming removed 6 bases from V and 2 bases from J, with 14 bases in between. CDR1 and CDR2 (germline): MNHEY, SVGAGI. The CDR3 DNA sequence: TGTGCCAGCAGCTTTTCTGGACAGACCTACGAGCAGTACTTC. It codes for CASSFSGQTYEQYF.

The rearrangement uses TRBV5-1 and TRBJ2-1, with TRBD2 matching 13 bases. With V trimmed by 4 bases and J by 8 bases, 6 bases remained unmatched. The CDR3 has 15 amino acids. CDR1 SGHRS and CDR2 YFSETQ come from the germline V gene. The chain's CDR3 is CASSQRLAGGDEQFF. In DNA form, the CDR3 reads TGCGCCAGCAGCCAAAGACTAGCGGGAGGCGATGAGCAGTTCTTC.

In DNA form, the CDR3 reads TGTGCCAGCAGTAACGGCAGGGAAAGTCAGCCCCAGCATTTT. Amino acid sequence: CASSNGRESQPQHF. The chain links TRBV27 to TRBJ1-5, with D possibly matching TRBD1 (5 bases). Germline CDR1 is MNHEY and CDR2 is SMNVEV (reference sequence). This CDR3 spans 14 amino acids. Trimming took off 5 bases at V and 6 bases at J, with 14 bases between the two ends.